This T cell receptor beta chain was identified during a study of graft-versus-host responses after intestinal transplantation. Overall study context: Each patient got anti-thymocyte globulin induction, then tacrolimus and steroids for about 3 years.

Here immunoSEQ multiplex PCR was the method, and the copy in TCRdb shows in-frame clones only, minus some. Of 35,000 to 45,000 clones detected, approximately 93% appear once; the ten largest clones hold less than 4%. Trimming pared 10 bases from V and 2 bases from J, leaving 18 bases between. The CDR3 covers 14 residues. Germline CDR1 is ENHRY and CDR2 is SYGVKD. This receptor was identified in a human patient who received an intestinal transplant, so some T cells may come from the graft donor. The sequencing here drew on PBMCs, taken nearly 750 days after intestinal transplantation. The rearrangement joins TRBV10-3 to TRBJ2-7; D gene uncertain. This CDR3 reads CATLGILGPYEQYF. The CDR3 DNA reads as TGTGCCACCCTGGGAATATTGGGCCCCTACGAGCAGTACTTC.